These T cell receptor beta chains were read from a single sample in a study of memory CD4+ T cells and cytomegalovirus serostatus. The protocol was immunoSEQ multiplex PCR, while the TCRdb copy is restricted to in-frame clones and leaves out a portion. The table shows some 66,000 clones, with 76% occurring only once. The sequencing sample was made of memory CD4+ T cells from blood. The receptors here all came from an adult in good health and CMV-seropositive. Each CDR3 is given with its conserved first and last residue. The order of the fields is D gene, V gene, J gene, clone size, CDR3 DNA, CDR3 protein. D genes are given only for firm matches. Size values are once, few and many counts, or a class for expanded clones, and some rows have none.

D: .
V: TRBV5-1
J: TRBJ2-3
size: few
DNA: TGCGCCAGCAGCTTTACTTCCGGGACCCCGGAGGCAGATACGCAGTATTTT
CDR3: CASSFTSGTPEADTQYF

D: .
V: TRBV2
J: TRBJ2-5
size: .
DNA: TGTGCCAGCAGGATTAGTGGTCAAGAGACCCAGTACTTC
CDR3: CASRISGQETQYF

D: .
V: TRBV7-9
J: TRBJ2-3
size: .
DNA: TGTGCCAGCAGCTTCCAGGTGCGCACAGATACGCAGTATTTT
CDR3: CASSFQVRTDTQYF

D: TRBD1
V: TRBV28
J: TRBJ2-5
size: .
DNA: TGTGCCAGCAGACGGACAGGGGAAGAGACCCAGTACTTC
CDR3: CASRRTGEETQYF

D: .
V: TRBV6-5
J: TRBJ2-1
size: .
DNA: TGTGCCAGCACCCTTGGGGACGAGGCTGGTGAGCAGTTCTTC
CDR3: CASTLGDEAGEQFF

D: TRBD1
V: TRBV28
J: TRBJ2-7
size: .
DNA: TGTGCCAGCAGTCACAGGGGGGAGAGCGGGCAGTACTTC
CDR3: CASSHRGESGQYF

D: TRBD2
V: TRBV4-2
J: TRBJ2-4
size: .
DNA: TGTGCCAGCAGCCAAGAAGCGGGAGGGCCCAAAAACATTCAGTACTTC
CDR3: CASSQEAGGPKNIQYF

D: TRBD2
V: TRBV11-3
J: TRBJ2-7
size: .
DNA: TGTGCCAGCAGTGGCCCAAGCGGGAGTGGCGAGCAGTACTTC
CDR3: CASSGPSGSGEQYF

D: .
V: TRBV5-6
J: TRBJ1-4
size: .
DNA: TGTGCCAGCAGCTTGTTTGGGAGGGCGGCGGAAAAACTGTTTTTT
CDR3: CASSLFGRAAEKLFF

D: TRBD1
V: TRBV4-1
J: TRBJ1-2
size: .
DNA: TGCGCCAGCAGCCAAGAGGGGACAGGGGGGTATGGCTACACCTTC
CDR3: CASSQEGTGGYGYTF

D: .
V: TRBV19
J: TRBJ2-5
size: .
DNA: TGTGCCAGTAACTACGGGCGCCAAGAGACCCAGTACTTC
CDR3: CASNYGRQETQYF

D: .
V: TRBV6-1
J: TRBJ1-5
size: .
DNA: TGTGCCAGCAGTGTTCAGCCCCAGCATTTT
CDR3: CASSVQPQHF

D: .
V: TRBV9
J: TRBJ1-1
size: .
DNA: TGTGCCAGCAGCAGAACAGAGGGGCTATCGAACACTGAAGCTTTCTTT
CDR3: CASSRTEGLSNTEAFF

D: .
V: TRBV30
J: TRBJ1-1
size: .
DNA: TGTGCCTGGGGACAGAGAGCCACTGAAGCTTTCTTT
CDR3: CAWGQRATEAFF

D: TRBD1
V: TRBV7-3
J: TRBJ2-3
size: .
DNA: TGTGCCAGCAGCTTAGACCAGGGGGTAGATACGCAGTATTTT
CDR3: CASSLDQGVDTQYF

D: TRBD2
V: TRBV5-6
J: TRBJ2-7
size: .
DNA: TGTGCCAGCAGCTCATTCCTAGCGGGGGGACCCTACGAGCAGTACTTC
CDR3: CASSSFLAGGPYEQYF

D: .
V: TRBV5-5
J: TRBJ1-4
size: .
DNA: TGTGCCAGCAGCTTGGAACAGGGATTTGAAAAACTGTTTTTT
CDR3: CASSLEQGFEKLFF

D: .
V: TRBV11-2
J: TRBJ2-5
size: .
DNA: TGTGCCAGCAGCCTACTAGGGACCCAAGAGACCCAGTACTTC
CDR3: CASSLLGTQETQYF

D: TRBD2
V: TRBV5-1
J: TRBJ2-1
size: .
DNA: TGCGCCAGTGCGAATAGCGGGAGATTGGACAATGAGCAGTTCTTC
CDR3: CASANSGRLDNEQFF

D: .
V: TRBV13
J: TRBJ1-5
size: .
DNA: TGTGCCAGCAGCTTACGGACAGCTTCTCGCAATCAGCCCCAGCATTTT
CDR3: CASSLRTASRNQPQHF

D: .
V: TRBV11-3
J: TRBJ2-5
size: .
DNA: TGTGCCAGCAGCTTCAGCCGTGAGGAGACCCAGTACTTC
CDR3: CASSFSREETQYF

D: TRBD1
V: TRBV7-8
J: TRBJ1-2
size: .
DNA: TGTGCCAGCAGCTTTGCAGGGGGAAATGGCTACACCTTC
CDR3: CASSFAGGNGYTF